A selection of T cell receptor beta chains follows, all from one sample in a study of blood T cell repertoires in COVID-19. The method was immunoSEQ multiplex PCR; TCRdb's version includes in-frame clones alone and lacks a portion of them. This table has about 39,000 clones, approximately 91% appearing once. Source material: peripheral blood. The receptor set was obtained from a man between 45 and 60 years old with active COVID-19. Each CDR3 is given with its conserved first and last residue. D genes are given only for firm matches. Some rows mark clone size as missing; the rest say once, few, many or name a class of expanded clone.

V gene: TRBV5-6
D gene: TRBD1
J gene: TRBJ1-2
clone size: .
CDR3 protein: CASSQGGTGAGVSGYTF
CDR3 DNA: TGTGCCAGCAGCCAGGGGGGGACAGGGGCCGGTGTGAGTGGCTACACCTTC

V gene: TRBV20-1
D gene: .
J gene: TRBJ1-5
clone size: .
CDR3 protein: CSASKGVGFNQPQHF
CDR3 DNA: TGCAGTGCTAGTAAGGGGGTTGGCTTCAATCAGCCCCAGCATTTT

V gene: TRBV2
D gene: TRBD1
J gene: TRBJ1-2
clone size: .
CDR3 protein: CASSAWGQGAYYGYTF
CDR3 DNA: TGTGCCAGCAGTGCGTGGGGACAGGGGGCTTACTATGGCTACACCTTC

V gene: TRBV19
D gene: .
J gene: TRBJ1-2
clone size: .
CDR3 protein: CASSNQGNYGYTF
CDR3 DNA: TGTGCCAGTAGCAACCAGGGGAACTATGGCTACACCTTC

V gene: TRBV9
D gene: .
J gene: TRBJ1-1
clone size: .
CDR3 protein: CASSPRGVNTEAFF
CDR3 DNA: TGTGCCAGCAGCCCGCGGGGAGTTAACACTGAAGCTTTCTTT

V gene: TRBV4-1
D gene: .
J gene: TRBJ2-3
clone size: .
CDR3 protein: CASSRRTEGTDTQYF
CDR3 DNA: TGCGCCAGCAGCCGTAGGACCGAGGGAACAGATACGCAGTATTTT

V gene: TRBV30
D gene: .
J gene: TRBJ1-3
clone size: .
CDR3 protein: CAWSVGGSGNTIYF
CDR3 DNA: TGTGCCTGGAGTGTTGGCGGCTCTGGAAACACCATATATTTT

V gene: TRBV6-1
D gene: .
J gene: TRBJ1-5
clone size: .
CDR3 protein: CASSEVLYGNQPQHF
CDR3 DNA: TGTGCCAGCAGTGAAGTACTGTATGGCAATCAGCCCCAGCATTTT

V gene: TRBV4-1
D gene: TRBD2
J gene: TRBJ2-7
clone size: once
CDR3 protein: CASSQEPSGRAGYEQYF
CDR3 DNA: TGCGCCAGCAGCCAAGAGCCTAGCGGGAGGGCCGGGTACGAGCAGTACTTC

V gene: TRBV6-2/TRBV6-3
D gene: TRBD1
J gene: TRBJ2-5
clone size: .
CDR3 protein: CASSRGDSQETQYF
CDR3 DNA: TGTGCCAGCAGTCGAGGGGACAGCCAAGAGACCCAGTACTTC

V gene: TRBV5-4
D gene: .
J gene: TRBJ1-6
clone size: once
CDR3 protein: CASSQELLNSPLHF
CDR3 DNA: TGTGCCAGCAGCCAGGAACTTTTAAATTCACCCCTCCACTTT

V gene: TRBV3-1/TRBV3-2
D gene: .
J gene: TRBJ2-7
clone size: once
CDR3 protein: CASSQGGGGLEQYF
CDR3 DNA: TGTGCCAGCAGCCAAGGAGGGGGGGGGCTCGAGCAGTACTTC

V gene: TRBV4-1
D gene: TRBD2
J gene: TRBJ2-7
clone size: few
CDR3 protein: CASSPGLDFFSYEQYF
CDR3 DNA: TGCGCCAGCAGCCCCGGACTAGATTTCTTCTCCTACGAGCAGTACTTC

V gene: TRBV2
D gene: .
J gene: TRBJ1-1
clone size: .
CDR3 protein: CASSAERTEAFF
CDR3 DNA: TGTGCCAGCAGTGCGGAGCGGACTGAAGCTTTCTTT

V gene: TRBV19
D gene: .
J gene: TRBJ1-2
clone size: .
CDR3 protein: CASSIARIGYTF
CDR3 DNA: TGTGCCAGTAGTATAGCCAGGATTGGCTACACCTTC

V gene: TRBV5-1
D gene: TRBD2
J gene: TRBJ2-1
clone size: .
CDR3 protein: CASSQSGTYNEQFF
CDR3 DNA: TGCGCCAGCAGCCAAAGCGGGACTTACAATGAGCAGTTCTTC

V gene: TRBV10-3
D gene: .
J gene: TRBJ1-2
clone size: .
CDR3 protein: CAISERRGGDGYTF
CDR3 DNA: TGTGCCATCAGTGAGAGGAGAGGGGGAGATGGCTACACCTTC

V gene: TRBV4-2
D gene: .
J gene: TRBJ1-2
clone size: .
CDR3 protein: CASSQERTAGGGYTF
CDR3 DNA: TGTGCCAGCAGCCAAGAAAGGACAGCGGGGGGTGGCTACACCTTC

V gene: TRBV5-1
D gene: .
J gene: TRBJ1-5
clone size: .
CDR3 protein: CASSLAPGLNQPQHF
CDR3 DNA: TGCGCCAGCAGCTTGGCCCCAGGCCTCAATCAGCCCCAGCATTTT

V gene: TRBV6-4
D gene: TRBD1
J gene: TRBJ1-2
clone size: .
CDR3 protein: CASSDSATGGDGYTF
CDR3 DNA: TGTGCCAGCAGTGACTCGGCGACAGGGGGAGATGGCTACACCTTC

V gene: TRBV5-1
D gene: .
J gene: TRBJ1-1
clone size: .
CDR3 protein: CASSLAGGPNTEAFF
CDR3 DNA: TGCGCCAGCAGCTTGGCCGGGGGACCGAACACTGAAGCTTTCTTT

V gene: TRBV6-5
D gene: TRBD1
J gene: TRBJ1-4
clone size: .
CDR3 protein: CASSYSTGGKLFF
CDR3 DNA: TGTGCCAGCAGTTACTCAACAGGGGGAAAACTGTTTTTT

V gene: TRBV5-1
D gene: TRBD2
J gene: TRBJ2-2
clone size: .
CDR3 protein: CASRLLVTSGTNTGELFF
CDR3 DNA: TGCGCCAGCAGACTCTTAGTGACTAGCGGGACGAACACCGGGGAGCTGTTTTTT

V gene: TRBV30
D gene: .
J gene: TRBJ1-2
clone size: .
CDR3 protein: CAWSAPGVWHGYTF
CDR3 DNA: TGTGCCTGGAGTGCCCCAGGGGTTTGGCATGGCTACACCTTC

V gene: TRBV21-1
D gene: .
J gene: TRBJ2-1
clone size: .
CDR3 protein: CASSICRASGISSQFF
CDR3 DNA: TGTGCCAGCAGCATATGTAGGGCTAGCGGAATCAGTAGCCAGTTCTTC

V gene: TRBV15
D gene: .
J gene: TRBJ1-1
clone size: .
CDR3 protein: CATSRDAPEHPEAFF
CDR3 DNA: TGTGCCACCAGCAGAGATGCGCCGGAGCACCCTGAAGCTTTCTTT

V gene: TRBV19
D gene: TRBD2
J gene: TRBJ2-4
clone size: .
CDR3 protein: CASKLAGKGVENIQYF
CDR3 DNA: TGTGCCAGTAAGCTAGCGGGAAAGGGGGTTGAAAACATTCAGTACTTC

V gene: TRBV6-5
D gene: TRBD1
J gene: TRBJ1-5
clone size: few
CDR3 protein: CASITGTDDQPQHF
CDR3 DNA: TGTGCCAGCATCACCGGGACAGATGATCAGCCCCAGCATTTT

V gene: TRBV10-1
D gene: .
J gene: TRBJ1-3
clone size: .
CDR3 protein: CASGRIFWGCTIYF
CDR3 DNA: TGCGCCAGCGGGAGGATCTTCTGGGGTTGCACCATATATTTT

V gene: TRBV3-1/TRBV3-2
D gene: TRBD1
J gene: TRBJ1-6
clone size: .
CDR3 protein: CASSPGDRGRSPLHF
CDR3 DNA: TGTGCCAGCAGCCCAGGAGACAGGGGAAGGTCACCCCTCCACTTT

V gene: TRBV27
D gene: .
J gene: TRBJ2-7
clone size: .
CDR3 protein: CASSLAPGYEQYF
CDR3 DNA: TGTGCCAGCAGTTTAGCCCCAGGGTACGAGCAGTACTTC

V gene: TRBV6-1
D gene: TRBD1
J gene: TRBJ1-1
clone size: .
CDR3 protein: CASSETPWTGKHTEAFF
CDR3 DNA: TGTGCCAGCAGTGAAACTCCTTGGACAGGGAAGCACACTGAAGCTTTCTTT

V gene: TRBV27
D gene: TRBD1
J gene: TRBJ1-1
clone size: few
CDR3 protein: CASSYRDRDSEAFF
CDR3 DNA: TGTGCCAGCAGTTACCGGGACAGGGATTCTGAAGCTTTCTTT

V gene: TRBV30
D gene: .
J gene: TRBJ1-5
clone size: .
CDR3 protein: CAWSSSGYNQPQHF
CDR3 DNA: TGTGCCTGGAGCTCCAGCGGATACAATCAGCCCCAGCATTTT

V gene: TRBV6-5
D gene: TRBD1
J gene: TRBJ1-1
clone size: .
CDR3 protein: CASSSRGPAFF
CDR3 DNA: TGTGCCAGCAGTTCCAGGGGGCCGGCTTTCTTT

V gene: TRBV28
D gene: .
J gene: TRBJ1-1
clone size: .
CDR3 protein: CASSSPRRGTEAFF
CDR3 DNA: TGTGCCAGCAGTTCCCCCCGGCGGGGCACTGAAGCTTTCTTT

V gene: TRBV6-6
D gene: TRBD1
J gene: TRBJ1-3
clone size: few
CDR3 protein: CASSLAGGSGNTIYF
CDR3 DNA: TGTGCCAGCAGCCTAGCAGGGGGTTCTGGAAACACCATATATTTT

V gene: TRBV30
D gene: .
J gene: TRBJ1-2
clone size: once
CDR3 protein: CAWSVQNYGYTF
CDR3 DNA: TGTGCCTGGAGTGTACAGAACTATGGCTACACCTTC

V gene: TRBV5-1
D gene: TRBD1
J gene: TRBJ1-2
clone size: .
CDR3 protein: CASSLAGGDYGYTF
CDR3 DNA: TGCGCCAGCAGCTTAGCAGGGGGCGACTATGGCTACACCTTC

V gene: TRBV10-3
D gene: TRBD1
J gene: TRBJ2-1
clone size: .
CDR3 protein: CAITRSGQGDGNEQFF
CDR3 DNA: TGTGCCATCACTCGATCGGGACAGGGCGACGGCAATGAGCAGTTCTTC

V gene: TRBV6-2/TRBV6-3
D gene: TRBD2
J gene: TRBJ2-3
clone size: .
CDR3 protein: CASSYSYQAGAADTQYF
CDR3 DNA: TGTGCCAGCAGTTACTCGTACCAAGCGGGGGCCGCAGATACGCAGTATTTT

V gene: TRBV30
D gene: .
J gene: TRBJ1-5
clone size: .
CDR3 protein: CAWSTWTDRNQPQHF
CDR3 DNA: TGTGCCTGGAGCACCTGGACAGACCGCAATCAGCCCCAGCATTTT

V gene: TRBV9
D gene: .
J gene: TRBJ1-1
clone size: .
CDR3 protein: CASSSPLGRAFF
CDR3 DNA: TGTGCCAGCAGCTCCCCCTTGGGCCGGGCTTTCTTT

V gene: TRBV11-3
D gene: .
J gene: TRBJ1-3
clone size: .
CDR3 protein: CASSSWTGNTIYF
CDR3 DNA: TGTGCCAGCAGCTCCTGGACAGGAAACACCATATATTTT

V gene: TRBV19
D gene: TRBD2
J gene: TRBJ2-7
clone size: .
CDR3 protein: CASSLRTSGAYEQYF
CDR3 DNA: TGTGCCAGTAGTCTCAGGACTAGCGGAGCCTACGAGCAGTACTTC

V gene: TRBV5-1
D gene: TRBD1
J gene: TRBJ2-1
clone size: .
CDR3 protein: CASSRGQGDEQFF
CDR3 DNA: TGCGCCAGCAGCCGGGGACAGGGGGATGAGCAGTTCTTC

V gene: TRBV4-1
D gene: .
J gene: TRBJ1-1
clone size: .
CDR3 protein: CASSQEGQNTEAFF
CDR3 DNA: TGCGCCAGCAGCCAAGAGGGACAGAACACTGAAGCTTTCTTT

V gene: TRBV5-1
D gene: .
J gene: TRBJ1-4
clone size: .
CDR3 protein: CASSLNQGEKLFF
CDR3 DNA: TGCGCCAGCAGCTTGAACCAGGGGGAAAAACTGTTTTTT

V gene: TRBV19
D gene: .
J gene: TRBJ1-6
clone size: .
CDR3 protein: CASSIERDIASPLHF
CDR3 DNA: TGTGCCAGTAGTATAGAACGGGACATCGCTTCACCCCTCCACTTT

V gene: TRBV5-1
D gene: .
J gene: TRBJ2-1
clone size: .
CDR3 protein: CASSLVTAYNEQFF
CDR3 DNA: TGCGCCAGCAGCTTGGTAACAGCTTACAATGAGCAGTTCTTC

V gene: TRBV30
D gene: .
J gene: TRBJ2-6
clone size: .
CDR3 protein: CAWSVSAGANVLTF
CDR3 DNA: TGTGCCTGGAGTGTATCTGCGGGGGCCAACGTCCTGACTTTC

V gene: TRBV6-5
D gene: TRBD1
J gene: TRBJ1-5
clone size: once
CDR3 protein: CASAGQGGQPQHF
CDR3 DNA: TGTGCTTCAGCGGGACAGGGAGGTCAGCCCCAGCATTTT

V gene: TRBV4-1
D gene: TRBD1
J gene: TRBJ2-1
clone size: .
CDR3 protein: CASSATNRQGKSYNEQFF
CDR3 DNA: TGCGCCAGCAGCGCAACAAATCGACAGGGGAAGTCCTACAATGAGCAGTTCTTC

V gene: TRBV7-8
D gene: .
J gene: TRBJ2-1
clone size: .
CDR3 protein: CASSGLGQGTDEQFF
CDR3 DNA: TGTGCCAGCAGCGGCTTGGGGCAGGGGACGGATGAGCAGTTCTTC

V gene: TRBV15
D gene: TRBD1
J gene: TRBJ2-5
clone size: .
CDR3 protein: CATSGWTGQETQYF
CDR3 DNA: TGTGCCACCAGCGGCTGGACAGGCCAAGAGACCCAGTACTTC

V gene: TRBV7-3
D gene: TRBD1
J gene: TRBJ1-1
clone size: .
CDR3 protein: CASSRSTGGVNAEAFF
CDR3 DNA: TGTGCCAGCAGCCGATCGACAGGGGGTGTAAACGCTGAAGCTTTCTTT

V gene: TRBV29-1
D gene: TRBD1
J gene: TRBJ2-2
clone size: .
CDR3 protein: CSGRQGDTGELFF
CDR3 DNA: TGCAGCGGGAGACAGGGGGACACCGGGGAGCTGTTTTTT